Below are 12 T cell receptor beta chains sequenced from a single sample in a study of cytomegalovirus exposure and HLA in healthy donors. This PCR relied on a set of 60 Vbeta primers and 13 Jbeta primers. The method was immunoSEQ multiplex PCR; TCRdb's version includes in-frame clones alone and lacks a portion of them. The sample consists of approximately 120,000 clones, around three quarters of them appearing once. The sample consisted of PBMCs. The receptors here all came from a man between 25 and 39 years old in good health and CMV-seronegative.

The chain recombines TRBV28 with TRBJ2-3; D possibly corresponds to TRBD1 (6 bases). Per germline, CDR1 MDHEN and CDR2 SYDVKM. Deletions cut 6 bases from V and 2 bases from J, with 15 bases between. The CDR3 extends over 15 amino acids. CDR3 coding DNA: TGTGCCAGCAGCCCTTCAGGGGATAACACAGATACGCAGTATTTT. Residues: CASSPSGDNTDTQYF.

This rearrangement joins TRBV27 to TRBJ1-3; D unclear. Germline V CDR1 and CDR2: MNHEY, SMNVEV (reference sequence). V was pared by 1 base and J by 8 bases, with 9 bases between. The CDR3 runs 13 residues. CDR3 sequence (DNA): TGTGCCAGCAGTTTATGGCTGGTTGACACCATATATTTT. Translated: CASSLWLVDTIYF.

The rearrangement uses TRBV29-1 and TRBJ1-5; TRBD1 matches at 7 bases. V lost 4 bases and J lost 1; bases outside the gene matches: 4. The germline CDR1 and CDR2 sequences are SQVTM and ANQGSEA. CDR3 size: 14 residues. The CDR3 loop reads CSVVTGLSNQPQHF. The CDR3 DNA sequence: TGCAGCGTTGTGACAGGGTTGAGCAATCAGCCCCAGCATTTT.

This chain joins TRBV18 and TRBJ2-6, with TRBD1 matching over 10 bases. V lost 6 bases, J lost 0 bases, and 5 bases stayed unmatched. CDR3 size: 17 residues. Germline V CDR1 and CDR2: KGHSH, LQKENI. CDR3 protein: CASSQGQGNSGANVLTF. The DNA for the CDR3 is TGTGCCAGCTCCCAGGGACAGGGGAACTCTGGGGCCAACGTCCTGACTTTC.

J is TRBJ1-3 and V is TRBV5-4; TRBD1 is a possible D gene (5 bases). The CDR3 has 17 amino acids. Deletions cut 3 bases from V and 6 bases from J, with 22 bases between. CDR1 is SGHNT and CDR2 is YYREEE in the germline V gene (reference sequence). Written as DNA, the CDR3 is TGTGCCAGCAGCTCTAGAGACAGAATAGGAAGAAAAAACACCATATATTTT. It is translated as CASSSRDRIGRKNTIYF. Full variable domain (rest looked up from reference TRBV5-4 and TRBJ1-3): ETGVTQSPTHLIKTRGQQVTLRCSSQSGHNTVSWYQQALGQGPQFIFQYYREEENGRGNFPPRFSGLQFPNYSSELNVNALELDDSALYLCASSSRDRIGRKNTIYFGEGSWLTVV.

This chain joins TRBV30 and TRBJ1-5; TRBD1 is a possible D gene (6 bases). The CDR3 runs to 16 residues. V was cut by 3 bases and J by 2 bases, with 17 bases left in between. Germline CDR1 reads GTSNPN; CDR2 reads SVGIG (reference sequence). CDR3 DNA: TGTGCCTGGAGCCTCGCACAGGGTAGCGGCAATCAGCCCCAGCATTTT. Protein: CAWSLAQGSGNQPQHF.

The V call is TRBV27, the J call TRBJ2-2; 7 bases line up with TRBD1. Germline CDR1 is MNHEY and CDR2 is SMNVEV (reference sequence). The CDR3 has 18 residues. The trim removed 6 bases at V and 1 base at J, leaving 14 bases unmatched. CDR3 in amino acids: CASSPQWGHRGNTGELFF. CDR3 nucleotides: TGTGCCAGCAGCCCCCAGTGGGGCCACAGGGGGAACACCGGGGAGCTGTTTTTT.

The V and J genes are TRBV5-6 and TRBJ1-5, with D maybe TRBD1 (6 bases). The V gene's germline CDR1 is SGHDT and CDR2 YYEEEE. V was trimmed by 2 bases and J by 6 bases, leaving 12 bases between them. The CDR3 is 14 amino acids. CDR3 amino acids: CASSFGRGSQPQHF. CDR3 bases: TGTGCCAGCAGCTTCGGCAGGGGCTCTCAGCCCCAGCATTTT.

This clone has only one observation. The rearrangement uses TRBV5-1 and TRBJ2-7, with 9 bases identical to TRBD1. This CDR3 is built from 14 residues. From germline, CDR1 is SGHRS and CDR2 YFSETQ. With 1 base clipped from V and 5 bases from J, the junction kept 4 bases outside the gene matches. The CDR3 sequence: CASSLRDRVDEQYF. The CDR3 DNA reads TGCGCCAGCAGCTTGCGGGACAGGGTAGACGAGCAGTACTTC.

The chain employs TRBV5-4 and TRBJ2-7, with 7 positions matching TRBD2. This CDR3 has 17 residues. V lost 3 bases to trimming and J lost 2 bases; unmatched junction nucleotides: 14. CDR1 SGHNT and CDR2 YYREEE come from the germline V gene (reference sequence). The CDR3 sequence is CASSSVSLAVTTYEQYF. The DNA for the CDR3 is TGTGCCAGCAGCTCGGTATCTCTAGCGGTAACAACCTACGAGCAGTACTTC. The full variable domain, its missing parts supplied by reference TRBV5-4 and TRBJ2-7, is ETGVTQSPTHLIKTRGQQVTLRCSSQSGHNTVSWYQQALGQGPQFIFQYYREEENGRGNFPPRFSGLQFPNYSSELNVNALELDDSALYLCASSSVSLAVTTYEQYFGPGTRLTVT.

The chain couples TRBV5-4 to TRBJ2-5; 7 nucleotides align to TRBD2. Trimming at V came to 1 base and at J to 11 bases, leaving 14 bases not matched to a gene. This CDR3 region has 15 residues. Per germline, CDR1 SGHNT and CDR2 YYREEE (reference sequence). The CDR3 sequence: CASSLPGLGRGEQYF. CDR3 bases: TGTGCCAGCAGCTTGCCGGGACTCGGACGGGGGGAGCAGTACTTC.

This clone has more than one count but fewer than ten. This chain uses TRBV23-1 with TRBJ2-7, with a possible D match to TRBD2 (5 bases). Being an ORF, TRBV23-1 has a function that is uncertain. V was clipped by 5 bases and J by 1 base, with 18 bases between them. The CDR3 covers 16 residues. CDR3 in amino acids: CASSWVSTRRSYEQYF. The DNA for the CDR3 is TGCGCCAGCAGTTGGGTTTCTACGAGGAGGTCCTACGAGCAGTACTTC.